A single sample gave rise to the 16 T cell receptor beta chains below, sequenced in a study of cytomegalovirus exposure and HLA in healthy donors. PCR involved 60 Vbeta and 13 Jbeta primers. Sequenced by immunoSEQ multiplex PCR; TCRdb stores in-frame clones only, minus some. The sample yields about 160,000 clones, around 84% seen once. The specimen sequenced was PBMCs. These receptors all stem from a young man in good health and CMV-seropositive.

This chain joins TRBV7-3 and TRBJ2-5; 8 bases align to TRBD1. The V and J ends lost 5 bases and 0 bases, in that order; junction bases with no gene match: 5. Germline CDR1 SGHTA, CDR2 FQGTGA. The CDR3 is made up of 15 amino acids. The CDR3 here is CASSLGTGYQETQYF. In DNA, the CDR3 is TGTGCCAGCAGCCTAGGGACAGGCTACCAAGAGACCCAGTACTTC.

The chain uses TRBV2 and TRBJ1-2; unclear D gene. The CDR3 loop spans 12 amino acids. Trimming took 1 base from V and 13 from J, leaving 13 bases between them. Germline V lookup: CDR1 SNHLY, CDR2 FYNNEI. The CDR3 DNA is TGTGCCAGCAGTGAAGAGCGGCCGTCGGGCACCTTC. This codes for CASSEERPSGTF.

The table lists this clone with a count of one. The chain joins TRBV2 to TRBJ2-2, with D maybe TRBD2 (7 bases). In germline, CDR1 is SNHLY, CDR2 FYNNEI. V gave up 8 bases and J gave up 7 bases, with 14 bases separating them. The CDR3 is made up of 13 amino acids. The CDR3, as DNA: TGTGCCAGCGGAGGGGGGGCGAACGGGGAGCTGTTTTTT. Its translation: CASGGGANGELFF.

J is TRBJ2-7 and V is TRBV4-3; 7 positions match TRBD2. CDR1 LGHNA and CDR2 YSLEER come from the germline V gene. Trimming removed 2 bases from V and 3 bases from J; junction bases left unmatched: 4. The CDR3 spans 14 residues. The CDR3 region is CASSQQSGDYEQYF. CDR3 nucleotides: TGCGCCAGCAGCCAACAGAGCGGGGACTACGAGCAGTACTTC.

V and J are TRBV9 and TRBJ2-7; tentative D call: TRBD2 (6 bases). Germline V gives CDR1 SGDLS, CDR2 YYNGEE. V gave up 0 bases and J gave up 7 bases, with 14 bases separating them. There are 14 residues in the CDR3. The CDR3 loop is CASSVGGGTPEQYF. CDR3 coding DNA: TGTGCCAGCAGCGTAGGGGGCGGGACCCCGGAGCAGTACTTC.

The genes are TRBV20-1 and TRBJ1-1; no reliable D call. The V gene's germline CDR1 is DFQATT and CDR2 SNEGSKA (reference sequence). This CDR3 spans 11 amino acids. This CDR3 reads CSAAVLTEAFF. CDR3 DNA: TGCAGCGCGGCGGTCCTCACTGAAGCTTTCTTT.

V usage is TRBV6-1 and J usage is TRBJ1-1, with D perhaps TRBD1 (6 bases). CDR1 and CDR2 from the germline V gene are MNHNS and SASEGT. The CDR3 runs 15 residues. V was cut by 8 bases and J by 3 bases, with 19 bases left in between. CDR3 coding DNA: TGTGCCAGCTTGGAGGTAGTAACAGGGTACACTGAAGCTTTCTTT. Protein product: CASLEVVTGYTEAFF.

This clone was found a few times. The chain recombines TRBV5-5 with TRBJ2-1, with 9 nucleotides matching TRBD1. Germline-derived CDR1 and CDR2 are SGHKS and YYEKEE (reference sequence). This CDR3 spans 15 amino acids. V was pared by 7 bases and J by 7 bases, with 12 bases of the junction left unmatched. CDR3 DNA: TGTGCCAGCGCCTCCGGGACAGGGTTTTTGAATGAGCAGTTCTTC. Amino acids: CASASGTGFLNEQFF.

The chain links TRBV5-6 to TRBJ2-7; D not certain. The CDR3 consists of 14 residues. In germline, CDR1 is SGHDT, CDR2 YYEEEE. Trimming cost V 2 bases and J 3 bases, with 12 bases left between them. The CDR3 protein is CASSLNRLHYEQYF. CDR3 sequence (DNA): TGTGCCAGCAGCTTAAACAGATTGCACTACGAGCAGTACTTC.

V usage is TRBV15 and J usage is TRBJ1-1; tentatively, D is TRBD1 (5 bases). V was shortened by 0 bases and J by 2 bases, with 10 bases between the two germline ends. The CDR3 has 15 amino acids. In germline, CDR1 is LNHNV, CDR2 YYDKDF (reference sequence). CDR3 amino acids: CATSRDLDSNTEAFF. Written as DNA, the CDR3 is TGTGCCACCAGCAGAGATTTAGACAGCAACACTGAAGCTTTCTTT.

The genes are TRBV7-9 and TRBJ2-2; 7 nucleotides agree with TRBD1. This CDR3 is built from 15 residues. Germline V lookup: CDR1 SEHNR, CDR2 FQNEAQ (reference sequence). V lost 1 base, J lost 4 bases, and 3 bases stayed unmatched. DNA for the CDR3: TGTGCCAGCAGCTTAGGTACAGGGGTCACCGGGGAGCTGTTTTTT. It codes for CASSLGTGVTGELFF.

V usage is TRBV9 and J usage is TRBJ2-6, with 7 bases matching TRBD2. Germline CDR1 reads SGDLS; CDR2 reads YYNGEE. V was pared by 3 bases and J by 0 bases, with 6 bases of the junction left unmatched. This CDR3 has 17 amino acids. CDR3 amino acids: CASSGGLVSSGANVLTF. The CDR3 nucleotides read TGTGCCAGCAGCGGAGGACTAGTTAGCTCTGGGGCCAACGTCCTGACTTTC.

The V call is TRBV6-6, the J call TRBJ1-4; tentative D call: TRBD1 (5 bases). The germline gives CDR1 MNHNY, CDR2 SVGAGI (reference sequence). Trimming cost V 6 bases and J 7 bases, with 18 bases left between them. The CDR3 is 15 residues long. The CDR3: CASRGGAGGTEKLFF. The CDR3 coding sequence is TGTGCCAGCAGGGGCGGGGCAGGCGGTACTGAAAAACTGTTTTTT.

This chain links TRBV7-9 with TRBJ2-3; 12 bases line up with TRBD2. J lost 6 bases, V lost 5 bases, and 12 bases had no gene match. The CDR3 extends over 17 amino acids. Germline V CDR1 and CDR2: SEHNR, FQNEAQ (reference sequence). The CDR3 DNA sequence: TGTGCCAGCAGCCCTACTAGCGGGGGGCCCGAGGGGGATACGCAGTATTTT. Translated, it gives CASSPTSGGPEGDTQYF.

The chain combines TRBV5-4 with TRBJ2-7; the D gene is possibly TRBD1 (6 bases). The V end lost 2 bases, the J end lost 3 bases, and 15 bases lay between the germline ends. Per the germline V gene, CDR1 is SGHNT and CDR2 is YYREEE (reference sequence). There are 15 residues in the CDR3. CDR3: CASSLSPDSLYEQYF. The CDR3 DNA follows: TGTGCCAGCAGCTTATCGCCGGACAGCCTCTACGAGCAGTACTTC.

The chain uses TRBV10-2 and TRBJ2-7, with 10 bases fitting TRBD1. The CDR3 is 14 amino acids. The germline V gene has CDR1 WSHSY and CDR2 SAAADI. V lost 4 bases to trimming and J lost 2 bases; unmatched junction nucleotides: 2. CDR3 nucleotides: TGCGCCAGCAGTGTTGGGACAGGGGCCTACGAGCAGTACTTC. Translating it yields CASSVGTGAYEQYF.